Listed below are T cell receptor beta chains from one sample, sequenced in a study of post-analysis software for immune sequencing data. One entry per CDR3 protein results from TCRdb running MiXCR on the PCR reads. The data hold hundreds of thousands of distinct CDR3 sequences, with roughly 47% observed a single time. The material sequenced was blood. The receptors derive from a girl between 10 and 17 years old with multiple sclerosis. CDR3s include the opening cysteine and the closing phenylalanine or tryptophan. Each record gives: J gene, clone size, V gene, D gene, CDR3 DNA, CDR3 protein. A D gene is named only where the DNA matches it firmly. Size is stated for part of the rows, as once, few or many counts, or as a class when the clone is expanded.

J gene: TRBJ2-5
clone size: -
V gene: TRBV12-3/TRBV12-4
D gene: TRBD2
CDR3 DNA: TGTGCCAGCAGTTTGACGGGAGGGCCAGAGACCCAGTACTTC
CDR3 protein: CASSLTGGPETQYF

J gene: TRBJ2-7
clone size: -
V gene: TRBV5-1
D gene: TRBD2
CDR3 DNA: TGCGCCAGCAGCCTGACAGGGGGGACTAGCGGGAGGACCTACGAGCAGTACTTC
CDR3 protein: CASSLTGGTSGRTYEQYF

J gene: TRBJ2-1
clone size: few
V gene: TRBV7-6
D gene: -
CDR3 DNA: TGTGCCAGCAGCCCGTCGGGGCTTGAGCAGTTCTTC
CDR3 protein: CASSPSGLEQFF

J gene: TRBJ2-7
clone size: -
V gene: TRBV20-1
D gene: TRBD1
CDR3 DNA: TGCAGTGCTAGAGTCCTCCGGGACAGCTACGAGCAGTACTTC
CDR3 protein: CSARVLRDSYEQYF

J gene: TRBJ1-4
clone size: -
V gene: TRBV30
D gene: -
CDR3 DNA: TGTGCCTGGAGTGTCGGGGGGACGGCTTCGAATGAAAAACTGTTTTTT
CDR3 protein: CAWSVGGTASNEKLFF

J gene: TRBJ2-5
clone size: -
V gene: TRBV4-2
D gene: TRBD2
CDR3 DNA: TGTGCCAGCAACCAGGGACTAGCGGCTCAAGAGACCCAGTACTTC
CDR3 protein: CASNQGLAAQETQYF

J gene: TRBJ1-4
clone size: -
V gene: TRBV4-1
D gene: TRBD1
CDR3 DNA: TGCGCCAGCAGCACCTCAACAGGGGGCTCGGGAAAACTGTTTTTT
CDR3 protein: CASSTSTGGSGKLFF

J gene: TRBJ1-1
clone size: -
V gene: TRBV5-1
D gene: -
CDR3 DNA: TGCGCCAGCAGCTTGGTTTTAGGGGCGGCGTTGGCTGAAGCTTTCTTT
CDR3 protein: CASSLVLGAALAEAFF

J gene: TRBJ2-1
clone size: -
V gene: TRBV13
D gene: TRBD1
CDR3 DNA: TGTGCCAGCAGCCTTCCCGGGACAGGGTGGTATGAGCAGTTCTTC
CDR3 protein: CASSLPGTGWYEQFF

J gene: TRBJ2-5
clone size: -
V gene: TRBV3-1
D gene: TRBD1
CDR3 DNA: TGTGCCAGCAGCTATGACAGGGGGCAAGAGACCCAGTACTTC
CDR3 protein: CASSYDRGQETQYF

J gene: TRBJ1-6
clone size: once
V gene: TRBV27
D gene: -
CDR3 DNA: TGTGCCAGCAGTTTACGGACAGCCGTCTCCTATAATTCACCCCTCCACTTT
CDR3 protein: CASSLRTAVSYNSPLHF

J gene: TRBJ2-1
clone size: few
V gene: TRBV29-1
D gene: TRBD2
CDR3 DNA: TGCAGCGTTGAAGGGGGACTAGCGGGGTCCAACAATGAGCAGTTCTTC
CDR3 protein: CSVEGGLAGSNNEQFF

J gene: TRBJ2-1
clone size: few
V gene: TRBV6-5
D gene: TRBD2
CDR3 DNA: TGTGCCAGCAGGCTAGCGGGAGGCTATGAGCAGTTCTTC
CDR3 protein: CASRLAGGYEQFF

J gene: TRBJ2-1
clone size: -
V gene: TRBV12-3/TRBV12-4
D gene: TRBD2
CDR3 DNA: TGTGCCAGCAGTTTTTTACCTACTACTAGCGGGAGGGCCAATGAGCAGTTCTTC
CDR3 protein: CASSFLPTTSGRANEQFF

J gene: TRBJ2-7
clone size: few
V gene: TRBV11-3
D gene: -
CDR3 DNA: TGTGCCAGCAGCTTATACAGGAGCTCCTACGAGCAGTACTTC
CDR3 protein: CASSLYRSSYEQYF

J gene: TRBJ2-5
clone size: few
V gene: TRBV12-3/TRBV12-4
D gene: -
CDR3 DNA: TGTGCCAGCAGCCCGCCGGGGGCAGAGACCCAGTACTTC
CDR3 protein: CASSPPGAETQYF

J gene: TRBJ2-1
clone size: -
V gene: TRBV7-9
D gene: -
CDR3 DNA: TGTGCCAGCATAGGGCAGGGAATTAGCAATGAGCAGTTCTTC
CDR3 protein: CASIGQGISNEQFF

J gene: TRBJ2-6
clone size: few
V gene: TRBV5-1
D gene: -
CDR3 DNA: TGCGCCAGCAGCGGACCGCGCTCTGGGGCCAACGTCCTGACTTTC
CDR3 protein: CASSGPRSGANVLTF

J gene: TRBJ2-3
clone size: -
V gene: TRBV29-1
D gene: -
CDR3 DNA: TGCAGCGTTGGCTTGGATACGCAGTATTTT
CDR3 protein: CSVGLDTQYF

J gene: TRBJ2-7
clone size: few
V gene: TRBV6-2/TRBV6-3
D gene: TRBD1
CDR3 DNA: TGTGCCAGCAGTTCCCACGGTGGGGGACAGGGTCCTTACGAGCAGTACTTC
CDR3 protein: CASSSHGGGQGPYEQYF

J gene: TRBJ2-5
clone size: -
V gene: TRBV5-1
D gene: -
CDR3 DNA: TGCGCCAGCAGCTTGGGGGTACAGGCCCCAGAGACCCAGTACTTC
CDR3 protein: CASSLGVQAPETQYF

J gene: TRBJ1-1
clone size: -
V gene: TRBV13
D gene: TRBD1
CDR3 DNA: TGTGCCATCAGCCCGACAGGGGGAACTGAAGCTTTCTTT
CDR3 protein: CAISPTGGTEAFF

J gene: TRBJ2-4
clone size: -
V gene: TRBV5-1
D gene: TRBD1
CDR3 DNA: TGCGCCAGCAGCTCAACAGGGACAGGGGGGGACATTCAGTACTTC
CDR3 protein: CASSSTGTGGDIQYF

J gene: TRBJ2-1
clone size: -
V gene: TRBV24-1
D gene: TRBD2
CDR3 DNA: TGTGCCACCAGTGACCCCACTAGCGGGAGTGACGATGAGCAGTTCTTC
CDR3 protein: CATSDPTSGSDDEQFF

J gene: TRBJ2-5
clone size: -
V gene: TRBV7-9
D gene: TRBD2
CDR3 DNA: TGTGCCAGCAGCTCGCGAGGGGGAAGCGGGAGGGCCAGGAAGGAGACCCAGTACTTC
CDR3 protein: CASSSRGGSGRARKETQYF

J gene: TRBJ2-7
clone size: -
V gene: TRBV6-5
D gene: -
CDR3 DNA: TGTGCCAGCAGCTTTTCACTACCCACCTCCTACGAGCAGTACTTC
CDR3 protein: CASSFSLPTSYEQYF

J gene: TRBJ2-1
clone size: -
V gene: TRBV5-6
D gene: -
CDR3 DNA: TGTGCCAGCAGTCACTTTAGCTCCTACAATGAGCAGTTCTTC
CDR3 protein: CASSHFSSYNEQFF

J gene: TRBJ2-1
clone size: few
V gene: TRBV12-3/TRBV12-4
D gene: -
CDR3 DNA: TGTGCCAGCGGCCCTGCCTCCTACAATGAGCAGTTCTTC
CDR3 protein: CASGPASYNEQFF